A selection of T cell receptor beta chains follows, all from one sample in a study of tumour-infiltrating T cells in Burkitt lymphoma. Sequencing was performed with immunoSEQ multiplex PCR; in TCRdb, only in-frame clones are kept and a portion is missing. Among around 50,000 clones listed, around a third were seen once. Sequenced: tumor tissue. These TCRs come from a human donor with Burkitt lymphoma. Both conserved end residues are part of each CDR3. Fields, in order: V gene, J gene, clone size, CDR3 length, D gene, CDR3 protein, CDR3 DNA. The D gene is left open where the match is weak. Size values are once, few and many counts, or a class for expanded clones, and some rows have none.

V: TRBV4-2
J: TRBJ2-1
size: few
length: 12
D: NA
CDR3: CASSPSHNEQFF
DNA: TGTGCCAGCAGCCCTAGCCACAATGAGCAGTTCTTC

V: TRBV9
J: TRBJ2-2
size: few
length: 14
D: NA
CDR3: CVRPGTTLAGELFF
DNA: TGTGTCAGGCCCGGCACGACTTTGGCCGGGGAGCTGTTTTTT

V: TRBV5-1
J: TRBJ2-4
size: few
length: 16
D: TRBD1
CDR3: CASSLGQGAGLDIQYF
DNA: TGCGCCAGCAGCTTGGGACAGGGGGCCGGGTTGGACATTCAGTACTTC

V: TRBV4-3
J: TRBJ2-6
size: few
length: 17
D: NA
CDR3: CASSQDGVGTGANVLTF
DNA: TGCGCCAGCAGCCAAGATGGGGTAGGGACTGGGGCCAACGTCCTGACTTTC

V: TRBV30
J: TRBJ1-6
size: NA
length: 13
D: NA
CDR3: CAWSVDGNSPLHF
DNA: TGTGCCTGGAGTGTAGACGGAAATTCACCCCTCCACTTT

V: TRBV5-6
J: TRBJ1-6
size: NA
length: 17
D: NA
CDR3: CASSLRKGRGDNSPLHF
DNA: TGTGCCAGCAGCTTGCGTAAGGGCCGTGGGGATAATTCACCCCTCCACTTT

V: TRBV29-1
J: TRBJ2-3
size: few
length: 13
D: NA
CDR3: CSARTGAADTQYF
DNA: TGCAGCGCGCGAACGGGGGCGGCGGATACGCAGTATTTT

V: TRBV28
J: TRBJ2-6
size: few
length: 15
D: NA
CDR3: CASRRGSSGANVLTF
DNA: TGTGCCAGCCGCAGGGGAAGCTCTGGGGCCAACGTCCTGACTTTC

V: TRBV5-1
J: TRBJ2-2
size: few
length: 16
D: TRBD1
CDR3: CASSSGTGGFGGELFF
DNA: TGCGCCAGCAGCTCCGGGACAGGGGGCTTCGGCGGGGAGCTGTTTTTT

V: TRBV7-8
J: TRBJ2-4
size: NA
length: 16
D: NA
CDR3: CASSLAVSLAKNIQYF
DNA: TGTGCCAGCAGCTTAGCGGTGAGCTTAGCCAAAAACATTCAGTACTTC

V: TRBV7-2
J: TRBJ2-5
size: NA
length: 15
D: TRBD2
CDR3: CASSRRTSPRETQYF
DNA: TGTGCCAGCAGTCGCCGGACTAGTCCTCGGGAGACCCAGTACTTC

V: TRBV5-4
J: TRBJ2-1
size: NA
length: 12
D: NA
CDR3: CASSKTSNEQFF
DNA: TGTGCCAGCAGCAAAACTAGCAATGAGCAGTTCTTC

V: TRBV2
J: TRBJ2-7
size: few
length: 15
D: TRBD2
CDR3: CASSGIAGTSAEQYF
DNA: TGTGCCAGCAGTGGTATAGCGGGGACCTCGGCCGAGCAGTACTTC

V: TRBV9
J: TRBJ1-3
size: NA
length: 16
D: NA
CDR3: CASSVELSQSGNTIYF
DNA: TGTGCCAGCAGCGTAGAATTGAGCCAGTCTGGAAACACCATATATTTT

V: TRBV15
J: TRBJ1-2
size: few
length: 13
D: NA
CDR3: CATRGDSDYGYTF
DNA: TGTGCCACCAGGGGCGACAGCGACTATGGCTACACCTTC

V: TRBV7-2
J: TRBJ2-2
size: once
length: 15
D: NA
CDR3: CASRDTRAGIGELFF
DNA: TGTGCCAGCAGAGACACCCGGGCGGGGATCGGGGAGCTGTTTTTT

V: TRBV2
J: TRBJ2-3
size: NA
length: 13
D: NA
CDR3: CASRRTLTDTQYF
DNA: TGTGCCAGCAGAAGGACTCTCACAGATACGCAGTATTTT

V: TRBV9
J: TRBJ1-1
size: few
length: 15
D: NA
CDR3: CASSVAGQMNTEAFF
DNA: TGTGCCAGCAGCGTAGCCGGCCAAATGAACACTGAAGCTTTCTTT

V: TRBV5-6
J: TRBJ2-5
size: NA
length: 16
D: TRBD2
CDR3: CASSLVGSGGEETQYF
DNA: TGTGCCAGCAGCTTGGTCGGTAGCGGGGGGGAAGAGACCCAGTACTTC

V: TRBV9
J: TRBJ1-6
size: few
length: 15
D: TRBD1
CDR3: CASSPRQGDNSPLHF
DNA: TGTGCCAGCAGCCCGCGACAGGGGGACAATTCACCCCTCCACTTT

V: TRBV29-1
J: TRBJ2-1
size: NA
length: 14
D: NA
CDR3: CSAQTPTDYNEQFF
DNA: TGCAGCGCCCAGACTCCGACCGACTACAATGAGCAGTTCTTC

V: TRBV6-5
J: TRBJ2-7
size: few
length: 13
D: NA
CDR3: CASRGAEVNEQYF
DNA: TGTGCCAGCCGGGGGGCCGAGGTGAACGAGCAGTACTTC

V: TRBV7-2
J: TRBJ1-1
size: NA
length: 15
D: NA
CDR3: CASSLVASTNTEAFF
DNA: TGTGCCAGCAGCTTAGTAGCATCTACGAACACTGAAGCTTTCTTT

V: TRBV28
J: TRBJ1-1
size: NA
length: 12
D: NA
CDR3: CASKGDYTEAFF
DNA: TGTGCCAGCAAAGGGGATTACACTGAAGCTTTCTTT

V: TRBV7-2
J: TRBJ1-2
size: NA
length: 13
D: TRBD1
CDR3: CASSPGQLYGYTF
DNA: TGTGCCAGCAGCCCGGGACAGCTCTATGGCTACACCTTC

V: TRBV5-5
J: TRBJ2-2
size: few
length: 15
D: NA
CDR3: CASSGGGTWTGELFF
DNA: TGTGCCAGCAGCGGAGGAGGGACGTGGACCGGGGAGCTGTTTTTT

V: TRBV4-3
J: TRBJ2-7
size: few
length: 16
D: NA
CDR3: CASSQDDGQSLGLQYF
DNA: TGCGCCAGCAGCCAAGATGACGGCCAGTCGCTTGGTCTTCAGTACTTC

V: TRBV7-3
J: TRBJ1-1
size: few
length: 13
D: NA
CDR3: CASSRGPDTEAFF
DNA: TGTGCCAGCAGCCGAGGACCTGACACTGAAGCTTTCTTT

V: TRBV5-1
J: TRBJ2-1
size: few
length: 15
D: TRBD2
CDR3: CASSLVLAGGDEQFF
DNA: TGCGCCAGCAGCTTGGTACTAGCGGGGGGGGATGAGCAGTTCTTC